This T cell receptor (beta chain) came from a study of T cell repertoires in cytomegalovirus infection. Looking at the study overall: Based on public TCR beta signatures, there were indications of CMV infection and of a matching HLA type.

Germline-derived CDR1 and CDR2 are SGDLS and YYNGEE. V was pared by 5 bases and J by 1 base, with 16 bases between. This CDR3 has 16 residues. Via MiXCR, TCRdb re-called the reads, giving one row per CDR3 protein. In the table there are about 310,000 distinct CDR3 sequences, approximately 25% of which are singletons. With respect to this clonotype: Its antigen is unknown.

Study-wide points: Dominating the ex vivo response were TCR beta clonotypes that were CMV-specific and HLA-C-restricted.

The sequence came from a human donor in good health (CMV status not recorded). Some clones in this sample may be carry-over from other donors' samples. V is TRBV9 and J is TRBJ2-1, with D possibly TRBD1 on 6 matching bases. The source material was cultured PBMCs, sampled from culture after CMV antigen stimulation. The CDR3 DNA reads TGTGCCAGCAGTTCCAACGCCGGGACATCCTACAATGAGCAGTTCTTC. Translating it yields CASSSNAGTSYNEQFF.